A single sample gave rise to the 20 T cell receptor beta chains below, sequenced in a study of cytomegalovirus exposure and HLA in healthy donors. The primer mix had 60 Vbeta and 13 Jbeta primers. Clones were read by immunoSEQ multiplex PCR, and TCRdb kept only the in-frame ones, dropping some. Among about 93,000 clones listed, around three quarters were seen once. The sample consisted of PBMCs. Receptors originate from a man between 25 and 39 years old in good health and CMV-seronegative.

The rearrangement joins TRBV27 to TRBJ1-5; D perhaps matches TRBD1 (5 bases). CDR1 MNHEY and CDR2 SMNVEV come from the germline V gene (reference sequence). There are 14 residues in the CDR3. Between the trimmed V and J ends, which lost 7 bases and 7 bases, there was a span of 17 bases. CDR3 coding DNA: TGTGCCAGCACTTCAGTGGGGGGGGGACAGCCCCAGCATTTT. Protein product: CASTSVGGGQPQHF.

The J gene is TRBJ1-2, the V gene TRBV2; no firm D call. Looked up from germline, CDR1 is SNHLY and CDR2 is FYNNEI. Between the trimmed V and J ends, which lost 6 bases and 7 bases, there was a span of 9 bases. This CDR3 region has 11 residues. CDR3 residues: CASRREVGYTF. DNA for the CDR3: TGTGCCAGCAGAAGAGAGGTTGGCTACACCTTC.

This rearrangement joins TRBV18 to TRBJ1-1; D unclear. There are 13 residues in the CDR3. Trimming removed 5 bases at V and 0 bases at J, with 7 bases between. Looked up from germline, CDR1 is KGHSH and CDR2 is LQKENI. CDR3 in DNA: TGTGCCAGCTCAAGTCAGGTGAACACTGAAGCTTTCTTT. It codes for CASSSQVNTEAFF. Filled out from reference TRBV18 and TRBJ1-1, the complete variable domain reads NAGVMQNPRHLVRRRGQEARLRCSPMKGHSHVYWYRQLPEEGLKFMVYLQKENIIDESGMPKERFSAEFPKEGPSILRIQQVVRGDSAAYFCASSSQVNTEAFFGQGTRLTVV.

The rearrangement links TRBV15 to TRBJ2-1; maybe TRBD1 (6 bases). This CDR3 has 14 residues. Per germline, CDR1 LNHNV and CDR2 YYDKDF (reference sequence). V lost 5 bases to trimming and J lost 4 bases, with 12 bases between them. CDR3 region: CATSYPGQYNEQFF. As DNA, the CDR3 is TGTGCCACCAGCTACCCCGGACAGTACAATGAGCAGTTCTTC.

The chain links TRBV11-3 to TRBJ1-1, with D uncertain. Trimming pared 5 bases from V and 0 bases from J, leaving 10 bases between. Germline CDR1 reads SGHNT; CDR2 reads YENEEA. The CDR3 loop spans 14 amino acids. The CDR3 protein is CASSKEVLNTEAFF. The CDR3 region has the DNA TGTGCCAGCAGCAAAGAGGTTTTGAACACTGAAGCTTTCTTT.

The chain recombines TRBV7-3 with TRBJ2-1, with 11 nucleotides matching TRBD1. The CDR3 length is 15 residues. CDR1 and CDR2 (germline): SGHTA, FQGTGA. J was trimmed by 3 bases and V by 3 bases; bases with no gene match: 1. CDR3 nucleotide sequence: TGTGCCAGCAGCTTTGGGACAGGGGGCTACAATGAGCAGTTCTTC. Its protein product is CASSFGTGGYNEQFF.

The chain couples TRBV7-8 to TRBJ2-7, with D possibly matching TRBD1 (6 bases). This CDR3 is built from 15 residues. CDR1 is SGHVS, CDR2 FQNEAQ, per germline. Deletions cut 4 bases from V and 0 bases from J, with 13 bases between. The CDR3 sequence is CASSWTVLSSYEQYV. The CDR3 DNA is TGTGCCAGCAGCTGGACAGTCCTAAGCTCCTACGAGCAGTACGTC.

The CDR3 region has the DNA TGTGCTAGTGGTTCGGGACTAGACCCAACAGATACGCAGTATTTT. It translates to CASGSGLDPTDTQYF. The V and J genes are TRBV12-5 and TRBJ2-3; 8 bases are shared with TRBD2. Per germline, CDR1 LGHNT and CDR2 FRNRAP. This CDR3 is 15 amino acids long. The junction had 6 bases not matched to a gene; V was cut back by 4 bases and J by 3 bases.

The chain's CDR3 is CASSQDLLGQGATGYTF. Written as DNA, the CDR3 is TGCGCCAGCAGCCAAGATTTGCTCGGGCAGGGCGCGACCGGCTACACCTTC. This sequence joins TRBV4-1 and TRBJ1-2; TRBD1 might be the D (5 bases). CDR3 size: 17 residues. Germline V gene lookup returns CDR1 MGHRA and CDR2 YSYEKL. Trimming removed 0 bases at V and 8 bases at J, with 22 bases between.

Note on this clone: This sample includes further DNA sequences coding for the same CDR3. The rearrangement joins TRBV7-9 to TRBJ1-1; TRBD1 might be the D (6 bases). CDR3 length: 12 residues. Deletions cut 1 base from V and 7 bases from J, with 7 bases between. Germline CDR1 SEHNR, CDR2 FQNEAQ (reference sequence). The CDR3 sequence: CASSLEGGEAFF. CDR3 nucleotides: TGTGCCAGCAGCTTAGAAGGGGGTGAAGCTTTCTTT.

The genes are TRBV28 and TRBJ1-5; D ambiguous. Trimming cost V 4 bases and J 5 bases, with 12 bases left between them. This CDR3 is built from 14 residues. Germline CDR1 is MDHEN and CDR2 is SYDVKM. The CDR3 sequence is CASSSLLVYQPQHF. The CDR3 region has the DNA TGTGCCAGCAGTTCCCTTTTAGTTTATCAGCCCCAGCATTTT.

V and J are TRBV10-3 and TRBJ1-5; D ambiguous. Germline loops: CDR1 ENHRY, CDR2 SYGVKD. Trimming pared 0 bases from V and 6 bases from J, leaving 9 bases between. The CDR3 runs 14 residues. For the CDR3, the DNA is TGTGCCATCAGTGAGTCCACAGTCACTCAGCCCCAGCATTTT. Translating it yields CAISESTVTQPQHF.

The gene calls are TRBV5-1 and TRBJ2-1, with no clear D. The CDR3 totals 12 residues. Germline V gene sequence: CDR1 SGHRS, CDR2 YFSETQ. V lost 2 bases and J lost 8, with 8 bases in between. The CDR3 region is CASSFEIDEQFF. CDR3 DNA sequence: TGCGCCAGCAGCTTCGAGATCGATGAGCAGTTCTTC.

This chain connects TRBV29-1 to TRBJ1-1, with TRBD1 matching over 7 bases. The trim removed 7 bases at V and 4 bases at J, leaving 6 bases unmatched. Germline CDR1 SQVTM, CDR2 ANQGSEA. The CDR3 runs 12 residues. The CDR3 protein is CSAAQGRTEAFF. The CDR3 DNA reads TGCAGCGCTGCACAGGGGCGCACTGAAGCTTTCTTT.

CDR3 residues: CASSSIPGQNSNQPQHF. The CDR3 bases are TGTGCCAGCAGCTCGATTCCGGGACAGAATAGCAATCAGCCCCAGCATTTT. This sequence joins TRBV7-9 and TRBJ1-5; 7 positions match TRBD1. The germline V gene encodes CDR1 SEHNR and CDR2 FQNEAQ (reference sequence). This CDR3 is built from 17 residues. The junction had 9 bases not matched to a gene; V was cut back by 4 bases and J by 0 bases.

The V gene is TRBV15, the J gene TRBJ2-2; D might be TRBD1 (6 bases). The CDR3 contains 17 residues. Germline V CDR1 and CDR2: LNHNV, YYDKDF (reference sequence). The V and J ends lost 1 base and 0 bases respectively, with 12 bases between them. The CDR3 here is CATSRGPGETNTGELFF. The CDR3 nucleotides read TGTGCCACCAGCAGAGGTCCAGGGGAGACGAACACCGGGGAGCTGTTTTTT.

CDR3 sequence reads: CASSLNRGLNRYGYTF. The CDR3 coding sequence is TGTGCCAGCAGCTTAAACAGGGGGCTGAATAGGTATGGCTACACCTTC. V is TRBV7-8 and J is TRBJ1-2; 9 bases match TRBD1. CDR3 size: 16 residues. J gave up 5 bases and V 2 bases, and 9 bases lay outside the gene matches. The V gene's germline CDR1 is SGHVS and CDR2 FQNEAQ.

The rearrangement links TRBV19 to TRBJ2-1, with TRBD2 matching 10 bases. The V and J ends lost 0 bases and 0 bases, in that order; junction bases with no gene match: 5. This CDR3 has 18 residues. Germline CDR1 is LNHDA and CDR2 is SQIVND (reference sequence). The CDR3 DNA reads TGTGCCAGTAGTATAGATCGGACTAGCGGAAGCTCCTACAATGAGCAGTTCTTC. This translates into CASSIDRTSGSSYNEQFF.

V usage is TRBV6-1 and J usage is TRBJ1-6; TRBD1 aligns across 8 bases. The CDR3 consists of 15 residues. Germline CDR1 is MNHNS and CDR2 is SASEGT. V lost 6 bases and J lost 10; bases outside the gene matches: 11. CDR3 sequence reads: CASRLAGQGRSPLHF. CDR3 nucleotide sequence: TGTGCCAGCAGATTAGCCGGACAGGGCAGATCACCCCTCCACTTT.

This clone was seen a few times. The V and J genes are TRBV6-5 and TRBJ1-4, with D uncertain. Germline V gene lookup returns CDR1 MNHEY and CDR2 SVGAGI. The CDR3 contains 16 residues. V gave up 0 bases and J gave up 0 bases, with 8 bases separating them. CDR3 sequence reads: CASSYSISTTNEKLFF. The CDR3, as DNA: TGTGCCAGCAGTTACTCGATTTCTACAACTAATGAAAAACTGTTTTTT.